Shown below are 2 T cell receptor beta chains from a single sample sequenced in a study of blood T cell repertoires in COVID-19 (dated by TCRdb to 2018 to 2020). Library preparation used the immunoSEQ multiplex PCR assay. The source is immuneACCESS, and TCRdb retained only in-frame sequences with V and J called. Part of the clones is not carried over; for the studies checked, unresolved V genes explain less than half of this, and the remainder is unexplained. The sample includes about 140,000 clones, with over 80% observed a single time. The ten largest clones take up 0.95% of the sample. Sequencing was carried out using peripheral blood. All receptors come from a woman aged 50 to 65 with acute or convalescent COVID-19.

The rearrangement uses TRBV2 and TRBJ1-2; TRBD1 is a possible D gene (6 bases). Germline loops: CDR1 SNHLY, CDR2 FYNNEI. The CDR3 is 11 amino acids. Trimming took off 6 bases at V and 10 bases at J, with 12 bases between the two ends. The CDR3 reads CASSATGNYTF. DNA of the CDR3: TGTGCCAGCAGCGCGACAGGCAACTACACCTTC.

In its sample, this clone was seen a few times. V and J are TRBV6-5 and TRBJ1-1; D is ambiguous. The length of the CDR3 is 11 residues. The V gene's germline CDR1 is MNHEY and CDR2 SVGAGI. V shed 6 bases and J shed 4 bases, with 6 bases lying between them. The CDR3 loop is CASRRATEAFF. CDR3 coding DNA: TGTGCCAGCAGGAGGGCCACTGAAGCTTTCTTT.